This T cell receptor beta chain was documented in a study of human T cells and chemical hapten exposure. Study background: Investigators sensitized around 2 cm by around 2 cm of upper inner arm skin with 2% DPC. The variation in per-sample TCR yields arose mainly from small differences in pooled library volumes.

Time point in this sample: pre-sensitization, week 0. The treatment: therapeutic diphenylcyclopropenone sensitization with weekly scalp DPC. Those who donated were patients with alopecia, 18 to 70 years of age, and suitable for DPC. Unique molecular identifiers were affixed to discrete cDNA molecules within the library. TCRdb independently ran MiXCR on the RACE reads; one entry per CDR3 protein. Here the sample spans some 98,000 distinct CDR3 sequences, 11% being singletons. The sequencing used whole blood, collected in connection with sensitization to the hapten diphenylcyclopropenone (DPC). The receptor was isolated from a woman aged 60-75 years with alopecia areata. Some clones in this sample may be carry-over from other donors' samples.

CDR3 sequence (DNA): TGTGCCAGCAGCCCAAGTTGGATGAACACTGAAGCTTTCTTT. It is translated as CASSPSWMNTEAFF. V is TRBV7-3 and J is TRBJ1-1; D is unresolved. CDR3 size: 14 residues. Germline loops: CDR1 SGHTA, CDR2 FQGTGA. Trimming stripped 5 bases from V and 0 bases from J, with 10 bases between.